The sequence of this TCR beta chain was determined in a study of T-cell reconstitution after alpha-beta-depleted transplantation in children (dated by TCRdb to the mid-2010s). Regarding the study in general: Using TCR repertoire profiling, the study quantitatively followed how T-cell immune reconstitution unfolded in children after TCRalphabeta/CD19-depleted allogeneic hematopoietic cell transplantation.

The treatment or condition label, read with the paper, signifies: allogeneic hematopoietic cell transplantation with graft depleted of TCRalphabeta T cells and CD19 B cells. TCRalphabeta/CD19-depleted allogeneic hematopoietic cell grafts were given to the transplant recipients, all of whom were children. To prepare the library, PCR was applied. The listed sequencing device is Illumina HiSeq 2500. To normalize quantification of the TCRbeta repertoire, the TCR libraries were built with molecular barcoding that relied on unique molecular identifiers. The raw public reads went through TCRdb reprocessing: fastp at Q25, MiXCR clone calling, in-frame beta chains kept. Each CDR3 protein gets just one entry, which takes the most common genes and DNA from the rows behind it. The sample records 750,000 to 950,000 distinct CDR3 sequences, roughly 15% of which are singletons. The ten largest clones capture roughly 5% of the sample.

CDR1 and CDR2 were assigned from the germline V gene as MGHRA and YSYEKL. The junction shows trimming of 4 bases on V and 3 bases on J, and the gene matches do not reach 4 bases of it. The CDR3, from cysteine to phenylalanine, totals 15 residues. Only the CDR3 portion is preserved as DNA: 45 bases, with reading frame beginning at the first base. As for this clonotype: Its specific antigen is unknown. No much larger clone exists at a distance of one base, and base qualities are not known.

Paper-wide results and their limitations: In some patients, high TCRbeta diversity at day 60 was attributed to recipient T cells and intrathymic progenitors that had survived conditioning. About two months after transplant, the apparently early recovery of alphabetaT-cell counts reportedly depended on just several hundred clones that had expanded rapidly and came from non-depleted graft cells. Hyperexpanded clone frequencies declined over subsequent months; after one year, T-cell counts and TCRbeta diversity were mostly attributed to newly produced T cells.

The sequence was obtained from a male patient younger than 18 who had a stem cell transplant for acute lymphoblastic leukemia, so the T cells may come from the graft donor. The chain was built from TRBV4-1 and TRBJ1-4, with 8 bases aligning to TRBD1. Here the sequenced sample was PBMCs, mostly from graft donor cells, taken 360 days after TCRalphabeta/CD19-depleted stem cell transplant. The DNA reads as follows: TGCGCCAGCAGCCGACTGGACAGGGCTAATGAAAAACTGTTTTTT. Its translation reads: CASSRLDRANEKLFF.